These 2 T cell receptor beta chains came from one sample sequenced in a study of T-cell reconstitution after alpha-beta-depleted transplantation in children. Preparing the TCRbeta library involved the use of unique molecular identifiers. TCRdb ran MiXCR on the PCR reads and lists one entry per CDR3 protein. Among almost 400,000 distinct CDR3 sequences listed, about a fifth were seen once. This specimen consisted of PBMCs from the stem cell graft donor, obtained from the stem cell graft. The source is a human donor who donated a stem cell graft to a child with acute myeloid leukemia.

Ten or more counts support this clonotype. V is TRBV12-3 or TRBV12-4 and J is TRBJ1-2; D is unclear. V shed 2 bases and J shed 0 bases, with 13 bases lying between them. The CDR3 is 16 amino acids. CDR3 bases: TGTGCCAGCAGTTTAACGGCAGCTACTCCTAACTATGGCTACACCTTC. Its protein is CASSLTAATPNYGYTF.

V and J are TRBV12-3 or TRBV12-4 and TRBJ2-7; the match to TRBD1 covers 9 bases. V lost 5 bases to trimming and J lost 3 bases; unmatched junction nucleotides: 8. The CDR3 sequence is 15 residues long. The CDR3 protein is CASSDTGTGNYEQYF. Here the CDR3 DNA reads TGTGCCAGCAGTGATACCGGGACAGGGAACTACGAGCAGTACTTC.